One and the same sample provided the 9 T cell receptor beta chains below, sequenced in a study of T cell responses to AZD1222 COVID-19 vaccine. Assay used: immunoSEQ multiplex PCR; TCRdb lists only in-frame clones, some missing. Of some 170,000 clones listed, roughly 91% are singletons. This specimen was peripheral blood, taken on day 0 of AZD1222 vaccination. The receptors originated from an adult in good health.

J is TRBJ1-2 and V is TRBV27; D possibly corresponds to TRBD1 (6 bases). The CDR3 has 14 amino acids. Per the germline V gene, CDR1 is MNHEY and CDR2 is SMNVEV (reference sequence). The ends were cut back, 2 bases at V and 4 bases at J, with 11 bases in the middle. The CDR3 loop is CASSLSGTFYGYTF. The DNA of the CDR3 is TGTGCCAGCAGTTTAAGCGGGACATTCTATGGCTACACCTTC.

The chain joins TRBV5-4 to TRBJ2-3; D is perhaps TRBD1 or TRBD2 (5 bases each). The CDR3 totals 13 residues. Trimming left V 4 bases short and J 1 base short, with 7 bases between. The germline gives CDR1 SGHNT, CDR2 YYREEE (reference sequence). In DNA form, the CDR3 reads TGTGCCAGCAGCAGAGGGGGCACAGATACGCAGTATTTT. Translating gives CASSRGGTDTQYF.

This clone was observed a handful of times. DNA of the CDR3: TGTGCCAGCAGTTACTCGACCGGGACAGGGCTCAACGAGCAGTACTTC. Its translation is CASSYSTGTGLNEQYF. This chain joins TRBV6-5 and TRBJ2-7; 9 bases agree with TRBD1. The V gene's germline CDR1 is MNHEY and CDR2 SVGAGI. V shed 0 bases, J shed 5 bases, and the junction held 8 bases outside the gene matches. The CDR3 length is 16 residues.

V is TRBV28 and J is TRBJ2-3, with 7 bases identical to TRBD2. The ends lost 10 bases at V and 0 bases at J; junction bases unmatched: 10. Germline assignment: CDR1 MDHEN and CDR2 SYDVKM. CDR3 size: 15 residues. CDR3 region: CATLRSSGSTDTQYF. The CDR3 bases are TGTGCCACGCTACGCTCTAGCGGAAGCACAGATACGCAGTATTTT. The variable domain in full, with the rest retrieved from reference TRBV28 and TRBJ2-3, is DVKVTQSSRYLVKRTGEKVFLECVQDMDHENMFWYRQDPGLGLRLIYFSYDVKMKEKGDIPEGYSVSREKKERFSLILESASTNQTSMYLCATLRSSGSTDTQYFGPGTRLTVL.

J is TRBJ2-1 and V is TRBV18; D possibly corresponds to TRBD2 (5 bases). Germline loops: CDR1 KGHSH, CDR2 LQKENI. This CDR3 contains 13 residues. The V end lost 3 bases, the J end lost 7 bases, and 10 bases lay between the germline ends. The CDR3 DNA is TGTGCCAGCTCACCCGGGGTGGGAAATGAGCAGTTCTTC. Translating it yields CASSPGVGNEQFF.

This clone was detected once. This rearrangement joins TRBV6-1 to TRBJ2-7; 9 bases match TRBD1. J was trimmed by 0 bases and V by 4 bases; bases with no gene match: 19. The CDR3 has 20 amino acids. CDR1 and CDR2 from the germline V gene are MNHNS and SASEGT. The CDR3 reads CASSVSPWGQGPTSSYEQYF. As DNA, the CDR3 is TGTGCCAGCAGTGTATCCCCATGGGGACAGGGACCTACGAGCTCCTACGAGCAGTACTTC.

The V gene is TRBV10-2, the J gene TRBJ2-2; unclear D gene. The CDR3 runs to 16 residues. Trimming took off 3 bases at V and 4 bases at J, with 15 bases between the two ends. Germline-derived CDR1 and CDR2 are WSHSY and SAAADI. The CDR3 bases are TGCGCCAGCAGTGATAGTAGTAGTCGAAGCACCGGGGAGCTGTTTTTT. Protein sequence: CASSDSSSRSTGELFF.

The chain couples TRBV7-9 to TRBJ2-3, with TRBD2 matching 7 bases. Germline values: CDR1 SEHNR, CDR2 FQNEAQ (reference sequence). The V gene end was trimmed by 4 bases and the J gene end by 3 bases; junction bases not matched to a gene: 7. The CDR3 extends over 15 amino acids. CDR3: CASSYLLGGTDTQYF. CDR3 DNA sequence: TGTGCCAGCAGCTACCTTTTGGGGGGGACAGATACGCAGTATTTT.

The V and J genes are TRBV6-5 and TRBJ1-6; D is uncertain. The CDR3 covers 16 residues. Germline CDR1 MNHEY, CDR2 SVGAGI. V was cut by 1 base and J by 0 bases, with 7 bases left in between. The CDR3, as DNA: TGTGCCAGCAGTTACTATGGGAGCTCCTATAATTCACCCCTCCACTTT. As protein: CASSYYGSSYNSPLHF.